The entry below describes one T cell receptor beta chain. The antigen is not known. The assay was immunoSEQ multiplex PCR, and TCRdb's table has in-frame clones only and misses some. Found here are 100,000 or so clones, 90% of them singletons; the top ten hold 0.31%. The data derive from a study of OX40 agonist ivuxolimab in advanced cancers. Looking at the study overall: Three dose-escalation patients had partial responses: one with hepatocellular carcinoma and two with cutaneous melanoma. General study points: Among some nonresponders, normalized T-cell clonal expansion was also low.

Researchers took blood at baseline, on cycle 4 day 1, and on cycle 7 day 1. CDR3 size: 14 residues. Trimming pared 1 base from V and 1 base from J, leaving 8 bases between. The V gene's germline CDR1 is MDHEN and CDR2 SYDVKM. The sample in question was CD4+ or CD8+ T cells sorted from blood, obtained in a trial of the OX40 agonist ivuxolimab. The receptor comes from an adult with an advanced solid tumor such as melanoma, head and neck, liver or kidney cancer. This sequence joins TRBV28 and TRBJ2-7, with D possibly being TRBD2 (5 bases). CDR3 residues: CASSLSRGSYEQYF. The CDR3 DNA reads TGTGCCAGCAGTTTATCACGGGGATCCTACGAGCAGTACTTC.